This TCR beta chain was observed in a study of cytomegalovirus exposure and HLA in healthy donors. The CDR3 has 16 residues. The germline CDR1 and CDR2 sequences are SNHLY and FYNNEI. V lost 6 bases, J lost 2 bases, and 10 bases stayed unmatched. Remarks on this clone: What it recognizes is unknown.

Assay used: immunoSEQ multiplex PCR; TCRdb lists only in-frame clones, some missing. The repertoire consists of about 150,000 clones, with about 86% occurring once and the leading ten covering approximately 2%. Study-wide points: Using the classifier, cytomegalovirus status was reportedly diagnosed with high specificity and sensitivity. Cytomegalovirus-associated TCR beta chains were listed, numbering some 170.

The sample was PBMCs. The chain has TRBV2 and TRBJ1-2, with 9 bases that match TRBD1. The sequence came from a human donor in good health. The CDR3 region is CASRLTRDRVNYGYTF. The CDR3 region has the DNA TGTGCCAGCAGACTCACAAGGGACAGGGTGAACTATGGCTACACCTTC. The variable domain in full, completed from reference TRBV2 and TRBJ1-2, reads EPEVTQTPSHQVTQMGQEVILRCVPISNHLYFYWYRQILGQKVEFLVSFYNNEISEKSEIFDDQFSVERPDGSNFTLKIRSTKLEDSAMYFCASRLTRDRVNYGYTFGSGTRLTVV.